This TCR beta chain derives from a study of T cell responses to AZD1222 COVID-19 vaccine. The CDR3 has 14 residues. V lost 7 bases to trimming and J lost 9 bases, with 16 bases between them. Looked up from germline, CDR1 is MNHEY and CDR2 is SVGAGI. In its sample, this clone was seen once. The method was immunoSEQ multiplex PCR; TCRdb's version includes in-frame clones alone and lacks a portion of them. The sample lists 57,000 or so clones, 60% to 85% occurring once. The chain uses TRBV6-5 and TRBJ1-6; D perhaps matches TRBD1 (5 bases). The receptor comes from an adult who received the AZD1222 COVID-19 vaccine. The sequencing here drew on peripheral blood, taken 28 days after the second AZD1222 dose. The CDR3 reads CASKVGVSGSPLHF. In DNA, the CDR3 is TGTGCCAGCAAGGTGGGGGTTTCGGGTTCACCCCTCCACTTT.